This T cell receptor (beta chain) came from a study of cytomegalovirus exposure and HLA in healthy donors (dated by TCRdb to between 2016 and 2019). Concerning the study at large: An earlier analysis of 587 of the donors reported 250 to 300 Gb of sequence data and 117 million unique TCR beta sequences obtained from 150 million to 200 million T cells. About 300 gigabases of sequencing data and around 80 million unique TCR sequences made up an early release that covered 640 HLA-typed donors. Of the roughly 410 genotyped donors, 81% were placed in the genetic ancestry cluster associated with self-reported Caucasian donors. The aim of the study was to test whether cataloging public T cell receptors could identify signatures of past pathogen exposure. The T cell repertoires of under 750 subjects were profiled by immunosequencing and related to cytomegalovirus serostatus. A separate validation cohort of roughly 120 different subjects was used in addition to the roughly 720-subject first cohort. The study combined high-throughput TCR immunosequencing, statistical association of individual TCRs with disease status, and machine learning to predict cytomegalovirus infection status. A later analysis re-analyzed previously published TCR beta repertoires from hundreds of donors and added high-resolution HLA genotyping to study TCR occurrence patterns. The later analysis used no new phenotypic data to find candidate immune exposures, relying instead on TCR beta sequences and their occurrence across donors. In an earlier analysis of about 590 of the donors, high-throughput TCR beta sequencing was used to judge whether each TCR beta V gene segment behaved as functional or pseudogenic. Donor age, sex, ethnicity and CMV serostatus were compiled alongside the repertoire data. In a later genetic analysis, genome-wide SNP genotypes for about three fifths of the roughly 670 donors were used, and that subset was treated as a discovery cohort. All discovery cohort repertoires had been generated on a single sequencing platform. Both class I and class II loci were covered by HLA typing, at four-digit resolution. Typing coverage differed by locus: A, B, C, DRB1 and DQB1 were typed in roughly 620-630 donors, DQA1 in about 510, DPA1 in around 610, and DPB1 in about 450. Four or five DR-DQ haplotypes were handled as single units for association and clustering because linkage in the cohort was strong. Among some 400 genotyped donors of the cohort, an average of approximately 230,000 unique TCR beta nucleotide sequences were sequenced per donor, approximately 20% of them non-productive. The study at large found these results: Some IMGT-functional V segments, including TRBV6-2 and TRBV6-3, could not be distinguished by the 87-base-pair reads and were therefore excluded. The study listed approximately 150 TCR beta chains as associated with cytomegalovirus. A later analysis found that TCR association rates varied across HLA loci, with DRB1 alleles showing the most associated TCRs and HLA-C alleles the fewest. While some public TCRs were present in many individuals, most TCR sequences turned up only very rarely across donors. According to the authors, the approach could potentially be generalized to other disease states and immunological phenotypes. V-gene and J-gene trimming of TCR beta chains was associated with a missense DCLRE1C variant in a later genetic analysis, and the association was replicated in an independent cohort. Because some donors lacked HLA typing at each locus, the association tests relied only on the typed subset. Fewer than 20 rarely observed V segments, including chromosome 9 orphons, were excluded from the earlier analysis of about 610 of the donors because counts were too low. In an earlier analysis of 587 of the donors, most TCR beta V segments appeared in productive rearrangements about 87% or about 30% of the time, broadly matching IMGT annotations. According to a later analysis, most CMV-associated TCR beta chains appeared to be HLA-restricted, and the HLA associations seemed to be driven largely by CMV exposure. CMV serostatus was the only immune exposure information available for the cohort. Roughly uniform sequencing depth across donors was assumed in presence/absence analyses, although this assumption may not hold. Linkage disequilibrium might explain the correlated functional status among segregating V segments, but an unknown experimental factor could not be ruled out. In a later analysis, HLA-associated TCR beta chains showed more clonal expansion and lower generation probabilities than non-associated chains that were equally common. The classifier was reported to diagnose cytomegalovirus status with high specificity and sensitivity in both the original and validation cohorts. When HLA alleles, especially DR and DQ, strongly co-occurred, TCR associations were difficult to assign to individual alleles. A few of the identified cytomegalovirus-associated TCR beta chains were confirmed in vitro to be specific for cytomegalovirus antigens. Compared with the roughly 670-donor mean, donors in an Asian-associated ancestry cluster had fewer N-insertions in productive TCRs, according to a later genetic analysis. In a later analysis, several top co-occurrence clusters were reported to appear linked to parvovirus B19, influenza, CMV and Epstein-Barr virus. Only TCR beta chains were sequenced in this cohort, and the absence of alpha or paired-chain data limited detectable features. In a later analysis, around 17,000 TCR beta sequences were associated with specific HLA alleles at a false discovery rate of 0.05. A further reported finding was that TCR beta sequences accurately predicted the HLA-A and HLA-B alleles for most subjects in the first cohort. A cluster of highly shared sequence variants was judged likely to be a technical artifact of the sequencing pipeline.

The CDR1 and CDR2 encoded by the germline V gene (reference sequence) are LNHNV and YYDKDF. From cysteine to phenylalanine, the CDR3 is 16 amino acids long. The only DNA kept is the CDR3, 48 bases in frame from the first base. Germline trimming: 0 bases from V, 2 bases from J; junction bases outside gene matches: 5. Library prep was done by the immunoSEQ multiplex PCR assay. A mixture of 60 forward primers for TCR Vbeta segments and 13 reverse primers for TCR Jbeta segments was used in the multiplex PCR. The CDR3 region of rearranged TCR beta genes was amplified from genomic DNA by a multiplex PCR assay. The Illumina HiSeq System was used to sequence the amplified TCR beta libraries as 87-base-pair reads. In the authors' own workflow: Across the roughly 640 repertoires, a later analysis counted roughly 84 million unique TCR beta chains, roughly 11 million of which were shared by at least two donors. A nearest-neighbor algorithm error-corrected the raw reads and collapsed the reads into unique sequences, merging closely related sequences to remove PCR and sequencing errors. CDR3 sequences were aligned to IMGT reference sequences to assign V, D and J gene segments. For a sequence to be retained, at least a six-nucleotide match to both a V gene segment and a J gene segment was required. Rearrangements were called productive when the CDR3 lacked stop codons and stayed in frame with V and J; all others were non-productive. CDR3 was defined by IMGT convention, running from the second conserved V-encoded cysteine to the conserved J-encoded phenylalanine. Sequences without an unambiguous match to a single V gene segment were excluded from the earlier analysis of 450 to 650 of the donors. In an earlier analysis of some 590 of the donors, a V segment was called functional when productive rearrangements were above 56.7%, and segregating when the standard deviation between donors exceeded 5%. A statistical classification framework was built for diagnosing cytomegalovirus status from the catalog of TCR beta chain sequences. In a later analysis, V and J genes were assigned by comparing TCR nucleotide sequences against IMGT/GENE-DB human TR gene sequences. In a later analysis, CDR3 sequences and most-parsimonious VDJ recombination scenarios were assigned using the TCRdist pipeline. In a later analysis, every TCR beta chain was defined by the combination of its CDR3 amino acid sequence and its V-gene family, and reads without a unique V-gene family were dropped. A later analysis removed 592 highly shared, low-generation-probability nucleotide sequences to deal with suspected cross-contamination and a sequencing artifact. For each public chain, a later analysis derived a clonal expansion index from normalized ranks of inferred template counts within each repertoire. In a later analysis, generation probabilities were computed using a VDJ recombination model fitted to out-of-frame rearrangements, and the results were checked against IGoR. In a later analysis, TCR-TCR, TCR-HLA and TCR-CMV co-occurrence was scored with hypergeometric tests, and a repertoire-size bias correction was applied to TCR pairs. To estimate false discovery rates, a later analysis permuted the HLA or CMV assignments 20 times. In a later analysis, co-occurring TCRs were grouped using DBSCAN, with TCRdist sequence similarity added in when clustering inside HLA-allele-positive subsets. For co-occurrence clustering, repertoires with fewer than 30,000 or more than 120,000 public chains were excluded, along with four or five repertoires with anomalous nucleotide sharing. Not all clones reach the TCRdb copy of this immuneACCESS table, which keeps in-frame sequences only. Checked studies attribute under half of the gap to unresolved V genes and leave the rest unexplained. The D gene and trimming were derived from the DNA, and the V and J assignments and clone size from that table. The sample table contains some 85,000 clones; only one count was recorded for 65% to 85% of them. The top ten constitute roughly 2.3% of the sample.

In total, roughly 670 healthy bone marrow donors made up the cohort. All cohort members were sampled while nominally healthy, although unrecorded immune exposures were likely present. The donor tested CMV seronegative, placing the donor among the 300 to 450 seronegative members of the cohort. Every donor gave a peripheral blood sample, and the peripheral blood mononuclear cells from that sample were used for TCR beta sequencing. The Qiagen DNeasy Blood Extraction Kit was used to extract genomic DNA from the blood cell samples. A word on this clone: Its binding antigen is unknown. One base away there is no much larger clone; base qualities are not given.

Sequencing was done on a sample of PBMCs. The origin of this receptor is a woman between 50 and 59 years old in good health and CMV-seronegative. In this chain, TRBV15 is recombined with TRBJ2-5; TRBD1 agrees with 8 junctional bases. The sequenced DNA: TGTGCCACCAGCAGAGAGAAAACAGGGGGGCAAGAGACCCAGTACTTC. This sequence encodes CATSREKTGGQETQYF.